This is a list of T cell receptor beta chains from one sample in a study of resident and recirculating memory T cells in vitiligo. This table comes from immunoSEQ multiplex PCR, and its TCRdb copy is limited to in-frame clones, with some not included. The repertoire includes more than 70,000 clones, approximately 90% of them detected once, and approximately 4.7% sits in the top ten. Sequencing was carried out using blood. The receptors were sampled from a male donor with vitiligo. Both conserved end residues are part of each CDR3. Fields, in order: V gene, clone size, CDR3 length, D gene, J gene, CDR3 DNA, CDR3 protein. The D gene is left open where the match is weak. Clone size, where shown, is once, few, many, or a class for clones that have expanded.

>TRBV7-2|-|14|TRBD1|TRBJ1-5
TGTGCCAGCAGCAGCGACAGGGGAGGGCAGCCCCAGCATTTT
CASSSDRGGQPQHF
>TRBV9|once|16|TRBD1|TRBJ2-2
TGTGCCAGCAGCCGAGCCGGGACAGGGGCCACCGGGGAGCTGTTTTTT
CASSRAGTGATGELFF
>TRBV27|-|13|-|TRBJ1-1
TGTGCCAGCAGTTTACAGGGTTTGACTGAAGCTTTCTTT
CASSLQGLTEAFF
>TRBV5-1|once|15|-|TRBJ2-5
TGCGCCAGCAGCTACCAGGGGCTAGCGGAGGAGACCCAGTACTTC
CASSYQGLAEETQYF
>TRBV30|-|14|-|TRBJ2-1
TGTGCCTGGAGTACGAGCATTTTCGCCAATGAGCAGTTCTTC
CAWSTSIFANEQFF
>TRBV2|-|15|-|TRBJ2-7
TGTGCCAGCAAGAGGGGAGGTAGCGGTTCCTACGAGCAGTACTTC
CASKRGGSGSYEQYF
>TRBV4-1|once|15|TRBD2|TRBJ2-5
TGCGCCAGCAGCCAGTCTAGCGGGAGTAGAGAGACCCAGTACTTC
CASSQSSGSRETQYF
>TRBV28|once|14|-|TRBJ2-5
TGTGCCAGCAGCCCATCGTGGGCACAAGAGACCCAGTACTTC
CASSPSWAQETQYF
>TRBV7-9|few|13|-|TRBJ2-7
TGTGCCAGCAGCTACGAACTCTCCTACGAGCAGTACTTC
CASSYELSYEQYF
>TRBV6-1|-|11|-|TRBJ1-1
TGTGCCAGCATCCCAACGGCTGAAGCTTTCTTT
CASIPTAEAFF
>TRBV19|-|15|TRBD2|TRBJ2-7
TGTGCCAGACACCCGGTCGGAGCGGGAGGCCACGAGCAGTACTTC
CARHPVGAGGHEQYF
>TRBV18|-|14|-|TRBJ2-7
TGTGCCAGCTCACCAAGGACAGACGGGTACGAGCAGTACTTC
CASSPRTDGYEQYF
>TRBV23-1|-|15|-|TRBJ1-5
TGCGCCAGCAGTCAAGTGGGTAGGGGGAATCAGCCCCAGCATTTT
CASSQVGRGNQPQHF
>TRBV18|-|15|-|TRBJ2-2
TGTGCCAGCTCACCTCCTAGCGTTCACACCGGGGAGCTGTTTTTT
CASSPPSVHTGELFF
>TRBV7-9|-|15|TRBD1|TRBJ2-2
TGTGCCAGCAGCCATGGGACAGGGCGAACCGGGGAGCTGTTTTTT
CASSHGTGRTGELFF
>TRBV4-1|-|14|-|TRBJ2-7
TGCGCCAGCAGCCAAGATGGGTGGGGGGACGAGCAGTACTTC
CASSQDGWGDEQYF
>TRBV7-8|-|16|TRBD2|TRBJ2-7
TGTGCCAGCAGCCCAGGGACTAGCGGGAGCACCTACGAGCAGTACTTC
CASSPGTSGSTYEQYF
>TRBV10-2|-|15|-|TRBJ2-1
TGCGCCAGCAGGATCGGGACTTGGGGTCTCAATGAGCAGTTCTTC
CASRIGTWGLNEQFF
>TRBV19|-|14|-|TRBJ2-7
TGTGCCAGTAGTCCCGTCCCCTTGAGGTACGAGCAGTACTTC
CASSPVPLRYEQYF
>TRBV9|-|15|-|TRBJ2-1
TGTGCCAGCAGCGACAAAGGAGATTCCTACAATGAGCAGTTCTTC
CASSDKGDSYNEQFF
>TRBV7-2|-|18|TRBD2|TRBJ2-1
TGTGCCAGCAGCTCCCGGGGACTAGCGGGAGTGTCCTACAATGAGCAGTTCTTC
CASSSRGLAGVSYNEQFF
>TRBV28|-|13|-|TRBJ1-5
TGTGCCAGCAGCGGGGGGACCCTATGGCCCCAGCATTTT
CASSGGTLWPQHF
>TRBV14|once|15|TRBD1|TRBJ1-1
TGTGCCAGCAGCCAGGGGGGACGGACAGGATATGAAGCTTTCTTT
CASSQGGRTGYEAFF
>TRBV4-1|-|15|-|TRBJ2-2
TGCGCCAGCAGCCAAGAGCCGGTGAACACCGGGGAGCTGTTTTTT
CASSQEPVNTGELFF
>TRBV5-6|once|15|-|TRBJ2-7
TGTGCCAGCAGCTTGGGAGGGACTCGAACCTACGAGCAGTACTTC
CASSLGGTRTYEQYF
>TRBV11-3|-|14|-|TRBJ2-5
TGTGCCAGCAGCTTAGGTGCGGGCGGGGAGACCCAGTACTTC
CASSLGAGGETQYF
>TRBV7-2|-|17|TRBD1|TRBJ1-2
TGTGCCAGCAGCTTAGATGGGACAGGTGTTCTTAACTATGGCTACACCTTC
CASSLDGTGVLNYGYTF
>TRBV30|-|12|TRBD2|TRBJ2-1
TGTGCCTGGAGTGTACGGGGGGATGAGCAGTTCTTC
CAWSVRGDEQFF
>TRBV19|-|13|TRBD1|TRBJ2-3
TGTGCCAGTACCCCGGACAGGGTCGGGACGCAGTATTTT
CASTPDRVGTQYF
>TRBV7-9|-|15|-|TRBJ2-3
TGTGCCAGCAGCCCTATGGGGGCCAACACAGATACGCAGTATTTT
CASSPMGANTDTQYF
>TRBV5-6|-|15|-|TRBJ1-4
TGTGCCAGCAGCTTGGACGGGGGGCGCTATGAAAAACTGTTTTTT
CASSLDGGRYEKLFF
>TRBV6-6|-|11|-|TRBJ1-1
TGTGCCAGCACGGAGGACACTGAAGCTTTCTTT
CASTEDTEAFF
>TRBV18|-|13|-|TRBJ1-1
TGTGCCAGCTCTCCCAGTGGCACAGTGTGGGCTTTCTTT
CASSPSGTVWAFF
>TRBV7-8|-|13|-|TRBJ2-7
TGTGCCAGCACCACCCCATCCTCGGGCGAGCAGTACTTC
CASTTPSSGEQYF
>TRBV30|-|16|TRBD1|TRBJ1-3
TGTGCCTGGAGCCGAGCGACAGGGAGAGGTGGAAACACCATATATTTT
CAWSRATGRGGNTIYF
>TRBV5-4|-|13|-|TRBJ2-1
TGTGCCATCCGGGACTGGGTCCTCAATGAGCAGTTCTTC
CAIRDWVLNEQFF
>TRBV2|few|11|-|TRBJ2-7
TGTGCCAGCAAATCCTTCTACGAGCAGTACTTC
CASKSFYEQYF
>TRBV6-4|-|14|-|TRBJ2-1
TGTGCCAGCAGTGTCAGGGGTACCTACAATGAGCAGTTCTTC
CASSVRGTYNEQFF
>TRBV28|-|15|-|TRBJ2-5
TGTGCCAGCAGTACACACGCAGGAATCGGAGAGACCCAGTACTTC
CASSTHAGIGETQYF
>TRBV19|-|17|-|TRBJ2-5
TGTGCCAGTAGTACAGTAGGGGGGAGGGAGCCGTTAGAGACCCAGTACTTC
CASSTVGGREPLETQYF
>TRBV11-2|-|15|TRBD1|TRBJ1-4
TGTGCCAGCAGGGAAACAGGGGAAACTAATGAAAAACTGTTTTTT
CASRETGETNEKLFF
>TRBV7-3|-|16|-|TRBJ2-3
TGTGCCAGCAGCTCGCATACTGGAGGGGTCTCAGATACGCAGTATTTT
CASSSHTGGVSDTQYF
>TRBV7-9|-|13|-|TRBJ1-3
TGTGCCAGCAGTTTAAATCTGGGAAACACCATATATTTT
CASSLNLGNTIYF
>TRBV5-1|-|16|TRBD2|TRBJ2-1
TGCGCCAGCAGCGCCATACTAGCGGGAGGGAACAATGAGCAGTTCTTC
CASSAILAGGNNEQFF
>TRBV19|-|16|TRBD2|TRBJ2-7
TGTGCCAGTAGTACGACTAGCGGGGGAGGGGCCTACGAGCAGTACTTC
CASSTTSGGGAYEQYF
>TRBV11-2|-|13|-|TRBJ1-5
TGTGCCAGCAGCTTATATCCGAGTCAGCCCCAGCATTTT
CASSLYPSQPQHF
>TRBV7-2|-|14|-|TRBJ2-3
TGTGCCAGCAGCTTAGCGCTATTTGCAGATACGCAGTATTTT
CASSLALFADTQYF
>TRBV30|-|12|-|TRBJ2-7
TGTGCCTGGGGGGACACTACCTACGAGCAGTACTTC
CAWGDTTYEQYF
>TRBV7-9|-|16|TRBD1|TRBJ1-2
TGTGCCAGCAGCTTAGGAGGCCAGGGGGCAAGGTATGGCTACACCTTC
CASSLGGQGARYGYTF
>TRBV5-8|-|18|TRBD2|TRBJ2-1
TGTGCCAGCAGCCCGGGACAGACTTTAGCGGGAGCCAACAATGAGCAGTTCTTC
CASSPGQTLAGANNEQFF
>TRBV9|-|15|TRBD1|TRBJ2-7
TGTGCCAGCAGCGTAGATTGGGGACAGATCTACGAGCAGTACTTC
CASSVDWGQIYEQYF
>TRBV28|-|15|TRBD1|TRBJ2-7
TGTGCCAGCAGTATAGCCCACAGGGGCTCCTACGAGCAGTACTTC
CASSIAHRGSYEQYF
>TRBV28|-|19|-|TRBJ2-6
TGTGCCAGCAGTTTATGGGGGTTTACAGGATCGACCGGGGCCAACGTCCTGACTTTC
CASSLWGFTGSTGANVLTF
>TRBV7-9|-|15|TRBD1|TRBJ1-1
TGTGCCAGCACTTCCGGGACAGGGGGGAACACTGAAGCTTTCTTT
CASTSGTGGNTEAFF
>TRBV7-3|-|16|TRBD2|TRBJ2-2
TGTGCCAGCAGCTTGAATAGCGGGACGAACACCGGGGAGCTGTTTTTT
CASSLNSGTNTGELFF
>TRBV5-1|once|16|TRBD1|TRBJ2-5
TGCGCCAGCAGCCCTGGGACAGGTGGGAGCCAAGAGACCCAGTACTTC
CASSPGTGGSQETQYF
>TRBV28|-|16|-|TRBJ2-7
TGTGCCAGCAGTTTTGTGCAGGGGCCACCACCCTACGAGCAGTACTTC
CASSFVQGPPPYEQYF
>TRBV9|-|15|TRBD2|TRBJ2-7
TGTGCCAGCAGCGTAGAACTAGCGGGGATATACGAGCAGTACTTC
CASSVELAGIYEQYF